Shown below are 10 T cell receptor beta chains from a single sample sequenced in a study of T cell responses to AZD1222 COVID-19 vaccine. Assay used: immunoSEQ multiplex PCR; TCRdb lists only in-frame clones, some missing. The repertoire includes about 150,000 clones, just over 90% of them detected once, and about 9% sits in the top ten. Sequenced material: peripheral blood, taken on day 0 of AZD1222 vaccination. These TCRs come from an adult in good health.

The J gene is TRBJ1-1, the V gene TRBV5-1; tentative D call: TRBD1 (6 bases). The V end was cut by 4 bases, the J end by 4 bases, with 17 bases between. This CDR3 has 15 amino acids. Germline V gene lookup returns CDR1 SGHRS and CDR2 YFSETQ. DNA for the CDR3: TGCGCCAGCAGCGTCCCACAGGGTTTGGGCACTGAAGCTTTCTTT. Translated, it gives CASSVPQGLGTEAFF. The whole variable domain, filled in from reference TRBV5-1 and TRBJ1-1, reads KAGVTQTPRYLIKTRGQQVTLSCSPISGHRSVSWYQQTPGQGLQFLFEYFSETQRNKGNFPGRFSGRQFSNSRSEMNVSTLELGDSALYLCASSVPQGLGTEAFFGQGTRLTVV.

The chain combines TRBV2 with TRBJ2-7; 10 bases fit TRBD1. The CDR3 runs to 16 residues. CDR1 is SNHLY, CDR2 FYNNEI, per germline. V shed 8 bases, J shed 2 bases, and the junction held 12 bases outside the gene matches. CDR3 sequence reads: CASSVEFGTGAYEQYF. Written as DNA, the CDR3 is TGTGCCAGCTCGGTCGAGTTCGGGACAGGGGCCTACGAGCAGTACTTC.

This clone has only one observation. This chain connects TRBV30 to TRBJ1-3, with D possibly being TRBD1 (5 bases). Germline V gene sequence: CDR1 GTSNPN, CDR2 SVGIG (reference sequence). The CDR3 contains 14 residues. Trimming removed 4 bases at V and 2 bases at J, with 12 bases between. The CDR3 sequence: CAWITPGAGNTIYF. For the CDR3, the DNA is TGTGCCTGGATTACTCCGGGGGCTGGAAACACCATATATTTT.

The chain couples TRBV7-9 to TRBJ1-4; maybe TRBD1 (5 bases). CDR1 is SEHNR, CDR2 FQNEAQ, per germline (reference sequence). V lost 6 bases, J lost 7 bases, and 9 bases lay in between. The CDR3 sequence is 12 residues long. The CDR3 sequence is CASRTGGEKLFF. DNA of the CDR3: TGTGCCAGCAGGACCGGGGGTGAAAAACTGTTTTTT.

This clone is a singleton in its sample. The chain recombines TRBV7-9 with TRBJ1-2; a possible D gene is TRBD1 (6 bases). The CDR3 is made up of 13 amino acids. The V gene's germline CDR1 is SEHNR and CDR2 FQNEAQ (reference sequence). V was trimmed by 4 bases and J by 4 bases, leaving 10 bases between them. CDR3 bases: TGTGCCAGCAGCTACAGGGTTAGCTATGGCTACACCTTC. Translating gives CASSYRVSYGYTF. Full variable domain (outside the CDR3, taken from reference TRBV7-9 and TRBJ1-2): DTGVSQNPRHKITKRGQNVTFRCDPISEHNRLYWYRQTLGQGPEFLTYFQNEAQLEKSRLLSDRFSAERPKGSFSTLEIQRTEQGDSAMYLCASSYRVSYGYTFGSGTRLTVV.

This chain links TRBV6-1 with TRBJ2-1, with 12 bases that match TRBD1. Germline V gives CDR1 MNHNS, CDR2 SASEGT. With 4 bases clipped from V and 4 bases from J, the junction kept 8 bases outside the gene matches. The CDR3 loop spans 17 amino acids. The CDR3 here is CASSGTGTGGNYNEQFF. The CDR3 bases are TGTGCCAGCAGTGGGACCGGGACAGGGGGCAATTACAATGAGCAGTTCTTC.

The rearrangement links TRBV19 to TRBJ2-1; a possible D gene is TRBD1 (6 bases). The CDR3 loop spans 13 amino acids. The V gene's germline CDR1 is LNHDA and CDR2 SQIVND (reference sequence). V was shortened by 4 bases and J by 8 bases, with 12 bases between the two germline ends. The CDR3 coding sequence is TGTGCCAGTAGTAGGACAGCCGGCGATGAGCAGTTCTTC. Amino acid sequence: CASSRTAGDEQFF.

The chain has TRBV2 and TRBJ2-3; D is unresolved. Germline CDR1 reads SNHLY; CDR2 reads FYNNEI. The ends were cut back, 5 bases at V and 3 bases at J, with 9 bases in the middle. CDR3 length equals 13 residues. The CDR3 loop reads CASSLGTTDTQYF. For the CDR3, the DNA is TGTGCCAGCAGTTTGGGAACGACAGATACGCAGTATTTT.

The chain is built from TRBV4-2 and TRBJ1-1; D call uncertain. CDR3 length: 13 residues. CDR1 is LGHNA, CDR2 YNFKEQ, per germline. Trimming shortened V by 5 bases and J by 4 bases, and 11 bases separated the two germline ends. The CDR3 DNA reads TGTGCCAGCAGCGTCAGGATGGGCACTGAAGCTTTCTTT. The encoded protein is CASSVRMGTEAFF.

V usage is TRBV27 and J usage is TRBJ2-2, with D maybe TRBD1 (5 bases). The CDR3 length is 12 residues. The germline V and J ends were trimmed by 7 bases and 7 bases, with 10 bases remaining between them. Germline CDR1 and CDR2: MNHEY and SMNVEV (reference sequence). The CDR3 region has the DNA TGTGCCAGCATTAGGGGTGGCGGGGAGCTGTTTTTT. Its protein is CASIRGGGELFF.